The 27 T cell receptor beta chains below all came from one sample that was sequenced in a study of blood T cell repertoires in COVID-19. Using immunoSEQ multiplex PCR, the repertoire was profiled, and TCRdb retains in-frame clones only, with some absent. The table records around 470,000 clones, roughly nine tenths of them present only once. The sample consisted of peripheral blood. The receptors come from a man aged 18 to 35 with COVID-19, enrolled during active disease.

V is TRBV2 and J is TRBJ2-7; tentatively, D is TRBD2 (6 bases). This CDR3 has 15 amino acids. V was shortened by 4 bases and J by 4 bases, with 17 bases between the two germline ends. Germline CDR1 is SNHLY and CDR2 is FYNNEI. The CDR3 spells CASSGRRGRGYEQYF. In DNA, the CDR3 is TGTGCCAGCAGTGGGCGCCGGGGGAGAGGGTACGAGCAGTACTTC.

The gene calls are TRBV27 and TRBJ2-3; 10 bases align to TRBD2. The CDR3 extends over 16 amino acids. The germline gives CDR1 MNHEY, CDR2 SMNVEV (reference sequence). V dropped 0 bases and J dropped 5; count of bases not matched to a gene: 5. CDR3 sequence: CASSLSSGGALDTQYF. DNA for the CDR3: TGTGCCAGCAGTTTATCCAGCGGGGGGGCCTTAGATACGCAGTATTTT.

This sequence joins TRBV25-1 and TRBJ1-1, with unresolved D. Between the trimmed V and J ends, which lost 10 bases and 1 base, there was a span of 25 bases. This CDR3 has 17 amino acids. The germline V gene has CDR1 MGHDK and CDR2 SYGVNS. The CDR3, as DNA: TGTGCCATCTTAAGGAGGAGGTTTCAGGCAGAGAACACTGAAGCTTTCTTT. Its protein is CAILRRRFQAENTEAFF.

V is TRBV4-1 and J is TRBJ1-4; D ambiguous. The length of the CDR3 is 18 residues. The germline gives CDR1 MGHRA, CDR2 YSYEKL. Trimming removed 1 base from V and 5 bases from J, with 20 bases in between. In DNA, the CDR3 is TGCGCCAGCAGCCAAGTCCAGTTTGAGGAGAGACCCAATGAAAAACTGTTTTTT. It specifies CASSQVQFEERPNEKLFF.

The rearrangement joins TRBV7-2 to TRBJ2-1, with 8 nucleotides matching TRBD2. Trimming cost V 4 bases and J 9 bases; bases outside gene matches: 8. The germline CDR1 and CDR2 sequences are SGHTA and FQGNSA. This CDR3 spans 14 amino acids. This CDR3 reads CASSSQGLASEQFF. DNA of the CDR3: TGTGCCAGCAGCTCGCAAGGACTAGCTTCTGAGCAGTTCTTC. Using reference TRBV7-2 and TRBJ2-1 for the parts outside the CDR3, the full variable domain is GAGVSQSPSNKVTEKGKDVELRCDPISGHTALYWYRQSLGQGLEFLIYFQGNSAPDKSGLPSDRFSAERTGGSVSTLTIQRTQQEDSAVYLCASSSQGLASEQFFGPGTRLTVL.

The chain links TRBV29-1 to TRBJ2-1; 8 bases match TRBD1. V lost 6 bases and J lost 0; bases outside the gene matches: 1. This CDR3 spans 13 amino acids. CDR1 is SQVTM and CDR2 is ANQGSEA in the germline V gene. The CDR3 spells CSVGTGSYNEQFF. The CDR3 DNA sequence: TGCAGCGTGGGGACAGGCTCCTACAATGAGCAGTTCTTC.

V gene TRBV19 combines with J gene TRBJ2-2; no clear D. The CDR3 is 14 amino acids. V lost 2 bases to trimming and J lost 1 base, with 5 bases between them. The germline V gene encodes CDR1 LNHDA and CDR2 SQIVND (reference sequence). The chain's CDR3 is CASSIHRNTGELFF. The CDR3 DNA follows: TGTGCCAGTAGTATACACAGGAACACCGGGGAGCTGTTTTTT.

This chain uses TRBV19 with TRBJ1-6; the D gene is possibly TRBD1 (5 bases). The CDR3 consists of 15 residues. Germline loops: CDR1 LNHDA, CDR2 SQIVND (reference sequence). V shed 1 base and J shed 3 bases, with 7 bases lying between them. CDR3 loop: CASSIGGLYNSPLHF. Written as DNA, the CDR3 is TGTGCCAGTAGTATAGGGGGCCTCTATAATTCACCCCTCCACTTT.

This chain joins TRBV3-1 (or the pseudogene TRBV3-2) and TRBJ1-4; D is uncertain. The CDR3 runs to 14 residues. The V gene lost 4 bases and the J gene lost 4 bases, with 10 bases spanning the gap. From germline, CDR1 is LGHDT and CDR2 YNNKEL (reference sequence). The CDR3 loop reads CASSLADFNEKLFF. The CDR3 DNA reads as TGTGCCAGCAGCCTCGCTGACTTTAATGAAAAACTGTTTTTT.

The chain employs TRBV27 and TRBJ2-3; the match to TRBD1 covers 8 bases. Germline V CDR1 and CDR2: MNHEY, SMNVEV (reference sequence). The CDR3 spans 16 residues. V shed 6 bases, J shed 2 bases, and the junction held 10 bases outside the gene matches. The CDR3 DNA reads TGTGCCAGCAGAATATCGACAGGGGCCTTCACAGATACGCAGTATTTT. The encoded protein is CASRISTGAFTDTQYF.

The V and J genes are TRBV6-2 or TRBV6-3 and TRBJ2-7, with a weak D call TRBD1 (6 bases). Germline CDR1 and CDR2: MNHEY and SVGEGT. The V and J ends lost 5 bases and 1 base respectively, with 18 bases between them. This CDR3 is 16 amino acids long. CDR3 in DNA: TGTGCCAGCAGTCGACCCACCGGGACACAATCCTACGAGCAGTACTTC. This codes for CASSRPTGTQSYEQYF.

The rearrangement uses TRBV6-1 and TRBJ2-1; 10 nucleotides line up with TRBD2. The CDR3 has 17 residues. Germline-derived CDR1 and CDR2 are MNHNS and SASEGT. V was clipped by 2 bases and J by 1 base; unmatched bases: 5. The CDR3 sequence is CASSERLAGASYNEQFF. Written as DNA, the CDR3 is TGTGCCAGCAGTGAAAGGCTAGCGGGAGCATCCTACAATGAGCAGTTCTTC.

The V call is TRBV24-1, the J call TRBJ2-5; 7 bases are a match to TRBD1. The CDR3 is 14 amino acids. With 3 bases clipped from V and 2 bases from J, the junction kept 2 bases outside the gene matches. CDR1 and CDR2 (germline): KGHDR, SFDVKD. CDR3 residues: CATSDRDSQETQYF. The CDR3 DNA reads TGTGCCACCAGTGATAGGGACAGTCAAGAGACCCAGTACTTC.

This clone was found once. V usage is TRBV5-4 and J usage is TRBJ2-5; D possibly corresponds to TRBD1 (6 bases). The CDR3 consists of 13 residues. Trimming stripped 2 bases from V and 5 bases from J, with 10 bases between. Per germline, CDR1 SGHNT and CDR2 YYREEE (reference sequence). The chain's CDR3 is CASSFWGRETQYF. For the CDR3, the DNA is TGTGCCAGCAGCTTTTGGGGGCGGGAGACCCAGTACTTC. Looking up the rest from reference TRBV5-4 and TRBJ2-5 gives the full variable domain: ETGVTQSPTHLIKTRGQQVTLRCSSQSGHNTVSWYQQALGQGPQFIFQYYREEENGRGNFPPRFSGLQFPNYSSELNVNALELDDSALYLCASSFWGRETQYFGPGTRLLVL.

CDR3 sequence (DNA): TGCAGTGCGAGGGAACGGAGAGGCTACACCTTC. This codes for CSARERRGYTF. The chain is built from TRBV20-1 and TRBJ1-2; D is uncertain. The germline V gene has CDR1 DFQATT and CDR2 SNEGSKA (reference sequence). This CDR3 comprises 11 residues. Trimming took 6 bases from V and 8 from J, leaving 13 bases between them.

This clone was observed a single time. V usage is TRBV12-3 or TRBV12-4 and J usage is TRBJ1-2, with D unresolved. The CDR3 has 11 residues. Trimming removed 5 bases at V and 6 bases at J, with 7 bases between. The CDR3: CASSTADGYTF. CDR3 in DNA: TGTGCCAGCAGTACAGCGGATGGCTACACCTTC.

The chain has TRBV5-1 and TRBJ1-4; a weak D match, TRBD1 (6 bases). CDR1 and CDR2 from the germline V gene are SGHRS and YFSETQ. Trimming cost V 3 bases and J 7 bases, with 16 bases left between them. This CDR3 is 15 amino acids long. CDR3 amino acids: CASSSGGGGGEKLFF. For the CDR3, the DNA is TGCGCCAGCAGCTCCGGGGGGGGCGGAGGTGAAAAACTGTTTTTT. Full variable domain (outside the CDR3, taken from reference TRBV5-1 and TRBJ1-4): KAGVTQTPRYLIKTRGQQVTLSCSPISGHRSVSWYQQTPGQGLQFLFEYFSETQRNKGNFPGRFSGRQFSNSRSEMNVSTLELGDSALYLCASSSGGGGGEKLFFGSGTQLSVL.

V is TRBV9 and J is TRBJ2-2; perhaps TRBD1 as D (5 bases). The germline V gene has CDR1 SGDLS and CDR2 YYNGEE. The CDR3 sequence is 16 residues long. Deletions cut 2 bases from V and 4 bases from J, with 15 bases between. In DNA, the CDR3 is TGTGCCAGCAGCGTCAACCAGGGCTCCATCACCGGGGAGCTGTTTTTT. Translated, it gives CASSVNQGSITGELFF.

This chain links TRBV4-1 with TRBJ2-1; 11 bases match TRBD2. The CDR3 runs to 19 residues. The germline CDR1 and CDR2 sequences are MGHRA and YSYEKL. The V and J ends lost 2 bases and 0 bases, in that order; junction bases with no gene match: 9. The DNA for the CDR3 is TGCGCCAGCAGCCAACCGGGACTAGCGGTTAGAAGCTCCTACAATGAGCAGTTCTTC. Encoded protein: CASSQPGLAVRSSYNEQFF.

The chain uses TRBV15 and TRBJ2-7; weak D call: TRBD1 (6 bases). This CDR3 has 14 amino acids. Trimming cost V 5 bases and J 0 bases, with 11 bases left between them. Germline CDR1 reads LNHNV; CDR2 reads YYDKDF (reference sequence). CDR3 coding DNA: TGTGCCACCAGCCCGACAGGCCGCTCCTACGAGCAGTACTTC. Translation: CATSPTGRSYEQYF.

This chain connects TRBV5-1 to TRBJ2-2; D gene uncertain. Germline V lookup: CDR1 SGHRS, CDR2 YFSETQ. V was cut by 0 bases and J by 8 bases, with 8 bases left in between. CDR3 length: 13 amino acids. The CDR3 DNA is TGCGCCAGCAGCTTGGACGCGGATGGGGAGCTGTTTTTT. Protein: CASSLDADGELFF.

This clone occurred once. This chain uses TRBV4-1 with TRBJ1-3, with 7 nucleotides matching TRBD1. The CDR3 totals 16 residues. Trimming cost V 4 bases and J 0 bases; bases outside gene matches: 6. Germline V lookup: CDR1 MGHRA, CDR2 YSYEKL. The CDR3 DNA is TGCGCCAGCAGCCCTTTAGGGACAGCCTCTGGAAACACCATATATTTT. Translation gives CASSPLGTASGNTIYF.

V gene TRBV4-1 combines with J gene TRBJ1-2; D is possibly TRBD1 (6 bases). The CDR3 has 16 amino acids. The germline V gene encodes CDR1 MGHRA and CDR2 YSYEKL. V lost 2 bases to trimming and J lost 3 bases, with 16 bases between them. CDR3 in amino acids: CASSQLQGLVDYGYTF. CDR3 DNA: TGCGCCAGCAGCCAACTACAGGGACTAGTGGACTATGGCTACACCTTC.

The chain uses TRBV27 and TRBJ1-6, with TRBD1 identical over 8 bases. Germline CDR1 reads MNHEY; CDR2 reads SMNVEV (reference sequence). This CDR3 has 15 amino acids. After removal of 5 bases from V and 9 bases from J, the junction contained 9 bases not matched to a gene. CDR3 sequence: CASSPTGDLGSPLHF. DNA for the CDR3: TGTGCCAGCAGTCCGACAGGGGATCTTGGTTCACCCCTCCACTTT.

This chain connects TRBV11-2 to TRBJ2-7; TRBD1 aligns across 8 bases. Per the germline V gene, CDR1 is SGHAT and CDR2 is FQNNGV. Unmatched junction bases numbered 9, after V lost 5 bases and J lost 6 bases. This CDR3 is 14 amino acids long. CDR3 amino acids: CASSGTRGRGEQYF. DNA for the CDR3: TGTGCCAGCAGCGGAACCAGGGGGCGCGGCGAGCAGTACTTC.

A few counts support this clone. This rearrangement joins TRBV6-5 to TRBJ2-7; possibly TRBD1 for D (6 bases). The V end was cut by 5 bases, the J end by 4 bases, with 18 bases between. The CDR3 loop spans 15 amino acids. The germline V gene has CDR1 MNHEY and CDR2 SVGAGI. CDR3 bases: TGTGCCAGCAGTCACGGGACAACCGGCGGGTACGAGCAGTACTTC. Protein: CASSHGTTGGYEQYF.

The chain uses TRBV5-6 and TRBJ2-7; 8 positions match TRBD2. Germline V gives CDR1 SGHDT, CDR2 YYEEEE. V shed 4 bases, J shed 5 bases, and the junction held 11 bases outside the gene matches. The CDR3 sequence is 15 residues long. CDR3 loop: CASSPWGSGAHEQYF. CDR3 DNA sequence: TGTGCCAGCAGCCCCTGGGGTAGCGGGGCCCACGAGCAGTACTTC.